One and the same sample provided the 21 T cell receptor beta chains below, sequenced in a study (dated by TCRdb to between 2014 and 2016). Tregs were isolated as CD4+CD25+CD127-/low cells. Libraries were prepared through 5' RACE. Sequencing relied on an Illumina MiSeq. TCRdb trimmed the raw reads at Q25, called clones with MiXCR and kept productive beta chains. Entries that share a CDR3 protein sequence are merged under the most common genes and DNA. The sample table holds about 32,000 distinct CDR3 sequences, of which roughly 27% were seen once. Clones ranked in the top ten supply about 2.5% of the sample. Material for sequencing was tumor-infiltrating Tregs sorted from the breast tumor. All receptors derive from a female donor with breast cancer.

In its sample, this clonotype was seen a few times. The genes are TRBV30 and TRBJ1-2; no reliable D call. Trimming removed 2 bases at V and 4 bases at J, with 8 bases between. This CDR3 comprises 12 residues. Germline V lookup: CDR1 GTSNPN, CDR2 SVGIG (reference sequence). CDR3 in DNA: TGTGCCTGGAGTACGGCCGTCTATGGCTACACCTTC. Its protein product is CAWSTAVYGYTF.

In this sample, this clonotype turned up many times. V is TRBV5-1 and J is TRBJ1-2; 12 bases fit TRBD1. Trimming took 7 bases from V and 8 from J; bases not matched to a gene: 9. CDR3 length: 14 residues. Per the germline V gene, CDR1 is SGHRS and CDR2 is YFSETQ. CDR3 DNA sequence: TGCGCCAGCGCCCTGGGACAGGGGGCTGAAGGCTACACCTTC. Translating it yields CASALGQGAEGYTF.

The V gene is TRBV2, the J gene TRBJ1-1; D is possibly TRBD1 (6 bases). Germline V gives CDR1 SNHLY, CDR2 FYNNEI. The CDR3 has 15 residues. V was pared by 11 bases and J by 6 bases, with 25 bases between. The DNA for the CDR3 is TGTGCCCGAGCTCGGCGGGGGGCGCGGTTCGCTGAAGCTTTCTTT. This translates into CARARRGARFAEAFF. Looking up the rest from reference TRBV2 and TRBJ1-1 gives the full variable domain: EPEVTQTPSHQVTQMGQEVILRCVPISNHLYFYWYRQILGQKVEFLVSFYNNEISEKSEIFDDQFSVERPDGSNFTLKIRSTKLEDSAMYFCARARRGARFAEAFFGQGTRLTVV.

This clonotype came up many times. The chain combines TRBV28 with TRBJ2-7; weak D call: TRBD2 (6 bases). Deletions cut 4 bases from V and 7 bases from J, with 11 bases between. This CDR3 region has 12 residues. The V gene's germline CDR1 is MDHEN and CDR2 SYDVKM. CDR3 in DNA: TGTGCCAGCAGTTCGGGGGTCGGGGAGCAGTACTTC. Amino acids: CASSSGVGEQYF.

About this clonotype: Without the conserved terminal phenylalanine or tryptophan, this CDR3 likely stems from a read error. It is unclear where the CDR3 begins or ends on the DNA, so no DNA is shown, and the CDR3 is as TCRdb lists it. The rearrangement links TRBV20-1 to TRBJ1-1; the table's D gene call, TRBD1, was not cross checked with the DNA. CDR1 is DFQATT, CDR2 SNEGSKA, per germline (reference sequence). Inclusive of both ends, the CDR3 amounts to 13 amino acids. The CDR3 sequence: CSAGGSVATEAFG.

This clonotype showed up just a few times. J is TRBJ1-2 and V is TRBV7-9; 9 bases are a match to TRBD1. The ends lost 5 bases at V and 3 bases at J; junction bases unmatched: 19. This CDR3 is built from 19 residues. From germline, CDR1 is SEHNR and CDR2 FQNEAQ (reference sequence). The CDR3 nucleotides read TGTGCCAGCAGCCCCACCTTTCCGGGACAGGGTCTCGGCGACTATGGCTACACCTTC. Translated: CASSPTFPGQGLGDYGYTF. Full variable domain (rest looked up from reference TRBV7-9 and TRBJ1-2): DTGVSQNPRHKITKRGQNVTFRCDPISEHNRLYWYRQTLGQGPEFLTYFQNEAQLEKSRLLSDRFSAERPKGSFSTLEIQRTEQGDSAMYLCASSPTFPGQGLGDYGYTFGSGTRLTVV.

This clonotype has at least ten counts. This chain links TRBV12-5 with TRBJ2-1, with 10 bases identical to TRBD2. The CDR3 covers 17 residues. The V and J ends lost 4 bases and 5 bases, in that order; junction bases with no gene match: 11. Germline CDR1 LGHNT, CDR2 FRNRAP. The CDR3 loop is CASGSPLAGAPHNEQFF. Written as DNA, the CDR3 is TGTGCTAGTGGTTCCCCGCTAGCGGGAGCCCCACACAATGAGCAGTTCTTC.

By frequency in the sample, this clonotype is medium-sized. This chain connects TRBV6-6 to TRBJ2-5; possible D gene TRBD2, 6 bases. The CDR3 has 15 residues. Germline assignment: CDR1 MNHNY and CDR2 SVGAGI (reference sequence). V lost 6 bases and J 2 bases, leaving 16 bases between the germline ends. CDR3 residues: CASSPLRESQETQYF. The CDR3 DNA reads TGTGCCAGCAGCCCGCTCCGGGAGTCACAAGAGACCCAGTACTTC.

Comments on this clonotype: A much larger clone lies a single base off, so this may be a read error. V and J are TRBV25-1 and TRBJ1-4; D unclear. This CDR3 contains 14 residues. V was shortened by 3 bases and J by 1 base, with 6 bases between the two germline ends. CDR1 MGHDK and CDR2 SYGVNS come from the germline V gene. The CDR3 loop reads CASSEAETNEKLFF. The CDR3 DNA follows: TGTGCCAGCAGTGAGGCAGAAACTAATGAAAAACTGTTTTTT.

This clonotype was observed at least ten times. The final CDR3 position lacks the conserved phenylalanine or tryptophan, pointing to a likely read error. CDR3 bases: TGCAGTGCTAGCCCCCCTAGCGGGAGGTTCAATGAGCAGTTCCTC. Translating it yields CSASPPSGRFNEQFL. The chain links TRBV20-1 to TRBJ2-1; TRBD2 agrees at 11 bases. The CDR3 runs to 15 residues. The V segment lost 3 bases and the J segment 6 bases; nucleotides outside the gene matches: 7. CDR1 and CDR2 from the germline V gene are DFQATT and SNEGSKA (reference sequence).

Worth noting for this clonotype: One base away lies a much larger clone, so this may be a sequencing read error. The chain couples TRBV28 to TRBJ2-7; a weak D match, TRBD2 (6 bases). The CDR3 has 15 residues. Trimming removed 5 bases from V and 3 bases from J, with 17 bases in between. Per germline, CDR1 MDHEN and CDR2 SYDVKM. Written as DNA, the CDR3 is TGTGCCAGCAGTCCCCCTAGCGAGTACTACTACGAGCAGTACTTC. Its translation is CASSPPSEYYYEQYF.

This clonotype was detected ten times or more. The CDR3 here is CSREGGRTEAFF. CDR3 sequence (DNA): TGCAGTCGAGAGGGGGGGCGAACTGAAGCTTTCTTT. This chain joins TRBV20-1 and TRBJ1-1, with D possibly being TRBD1 (6 bases). With 8 bases removed from V and 5 bases from J, the gap between germline ends came to 15 bases. CDR3 length equals 12 residues. Germline V gene lookup returns CDR1 DFQATT and CDR2 SNEGSKA (reference sequence).

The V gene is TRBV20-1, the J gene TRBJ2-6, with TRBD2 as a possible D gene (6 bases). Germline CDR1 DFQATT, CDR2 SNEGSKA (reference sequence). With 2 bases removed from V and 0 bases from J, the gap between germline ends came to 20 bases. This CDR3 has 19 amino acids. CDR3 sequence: CSARQDLGWRDSGANVLTF. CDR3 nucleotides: TGCAGTGCTAGACAGGACCTGGGCTGGCGGGACTCTGGGGCCAACGTCCTGACTTTC.

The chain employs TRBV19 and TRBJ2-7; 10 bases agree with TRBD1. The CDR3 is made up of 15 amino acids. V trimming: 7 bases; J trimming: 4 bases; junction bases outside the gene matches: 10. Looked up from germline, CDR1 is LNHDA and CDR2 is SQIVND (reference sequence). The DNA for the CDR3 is TGTGCCAGTACCCCAACGGGACAGGGGAGGTACGAGCAGTACTTC. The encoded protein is CASTPTGQGRYEQYF.

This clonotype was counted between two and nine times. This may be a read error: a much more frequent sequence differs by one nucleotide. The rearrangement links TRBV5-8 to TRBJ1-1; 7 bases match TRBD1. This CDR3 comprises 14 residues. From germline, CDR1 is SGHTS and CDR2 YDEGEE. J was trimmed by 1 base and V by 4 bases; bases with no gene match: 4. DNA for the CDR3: TGTGCCAGCAGCCCCGGGACAGCGAACACTGAAGCTTTCTTT. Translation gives CASSPGTANTEAFF.

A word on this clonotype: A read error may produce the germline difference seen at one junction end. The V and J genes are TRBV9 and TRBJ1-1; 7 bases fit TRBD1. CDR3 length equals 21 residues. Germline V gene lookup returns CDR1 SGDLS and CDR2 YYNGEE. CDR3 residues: CASSVGLPRDRRRPGSTKAFF. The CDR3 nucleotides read TGTGCCAGCAGCGTAGGTCTCCCTCGGGACAGAAGGCGCCCAGGGAGCACTAAAGCTTTCTTT.

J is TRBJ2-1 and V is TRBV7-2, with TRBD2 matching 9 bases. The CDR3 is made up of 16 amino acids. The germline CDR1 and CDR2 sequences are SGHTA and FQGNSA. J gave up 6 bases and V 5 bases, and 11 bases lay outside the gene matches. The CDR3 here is CASSILAGVGSNEQFF. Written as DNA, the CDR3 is TGTGCCAGCAGCATATTAGCGGGAGTCGGGAGCAATGAGCAGTTCTTC.

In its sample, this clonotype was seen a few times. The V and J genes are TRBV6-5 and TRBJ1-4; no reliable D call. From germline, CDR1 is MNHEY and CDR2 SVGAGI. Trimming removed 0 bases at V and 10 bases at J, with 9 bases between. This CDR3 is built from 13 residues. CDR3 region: CASSYSSGGKLFF. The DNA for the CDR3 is TGTGCCAGCAGTTACTCGTCAGGAGGAAAACTGTTTTTT.

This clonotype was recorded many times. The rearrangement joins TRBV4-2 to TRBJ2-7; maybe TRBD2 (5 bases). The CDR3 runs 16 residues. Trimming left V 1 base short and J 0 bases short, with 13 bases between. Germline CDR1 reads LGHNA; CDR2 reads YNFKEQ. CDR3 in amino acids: CASSQGLTLSSYEQYF. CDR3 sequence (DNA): TGTGCCAGCAGCCAAGGACTAACTCTCTCCTCCTACGAGCAGTACTTC.

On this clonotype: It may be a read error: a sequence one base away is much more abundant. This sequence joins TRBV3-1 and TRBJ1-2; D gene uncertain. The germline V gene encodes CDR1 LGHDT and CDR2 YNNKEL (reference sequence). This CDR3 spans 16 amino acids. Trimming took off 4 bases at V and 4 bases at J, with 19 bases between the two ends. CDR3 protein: CASSLTRARKGYGYTF. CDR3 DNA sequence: TGTGCCAGCAGCCTTACCCGGGCAAGGAAGGGCTATGGCTACACCTTC.

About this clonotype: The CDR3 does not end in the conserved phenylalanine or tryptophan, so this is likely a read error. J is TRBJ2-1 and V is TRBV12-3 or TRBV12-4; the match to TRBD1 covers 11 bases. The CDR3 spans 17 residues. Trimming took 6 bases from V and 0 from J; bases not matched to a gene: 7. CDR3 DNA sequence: TGTGCCAGCAGCGGTCGGACAGGGGGCATCTCCTACAATGAGCAGTTCCTC. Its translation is CASSGRTGGISYNEQFL.